This TCR beta chain was documented in a study of cytomegalovirus exposure and HLA in healthy donors. Germline assignment: CDR1 LNHDA and CDR2 SQIVND (reference sequence). The V end was cut by 6 bases, the J end by 1 base, with 10 bases between. The CDR3 contains 14 residues. The PCR ran on 60 Vbeta and 13 Jbeta primers. Profiled with immunoSEQ multiplex PCR; TCRdb holds only in-frame clones, not every one. In the table there are 150,000 to 200,000 clones, around 83% of which are singletons. The chain recombines TRBV19 with TRBJ1-5; D possibly corresponds to TRBD1 (5 bases). Input material: PBMCs. The source of this sequence is a woman aged 18-29 years in good health and CMV-seronegative. CDR3 sequence (DNA): TGTGCCAGTAGGGGGGGGTTGAGCAATCAGCCCCAGCATTTT. Its translation is CASRGGLSNQPQHF.